This TCR beta chain was sequenced for a study of beta chain features in type 1 diabetes. Study summary: Cell yields, age and gender were similar between patients and healthy donors. In all, 85 million to 130 million sorted cells from all samples were analyzed. General study results and limits: Significant though moderate, a shortening of TCRB CDR3s appeared in all four CD4+ subsets of Type 1 diabetes patients.

The CDR3 consists of 18 residues. The germline CDR1 and CDR2 sequences are SGHTA and FQGTGA. With 2 bases removed from V and 0 bases from J, the gap between germline ends came to 14 bases. TCRB transcripts that were expressed got sequenced, as all of the isolated RNA had been reverse transcribed. The protocol was immunoSEQ multiplex PCR, while the TCRdb copy is restricted to in-frame clones and leaves out a portion. Here the sample spans over 500,000 clones, 15% to 17% being singletons. This clone occurred a few times. The antigen remains undetermined. The chain is built from TRBV7-3 and TRBJ2-6; D is perhaps TRBD1 (6 bases). The sequence was collected from a man younger than 35 in good health. The sequenced sample was naive CD4+ T cells from blood. The CDR3 sequence: CASSLAAGAYSGANVLTF. DNA of the CDR3: TGTGCCAGCAGCTTAGCAGCAGGGGCCTACTCTGGGGCCAACGTCCTGACTTTC.